The rows below give T cell receptor beta chains drawn from one sample of a study of T cell responses to AZD1222 COVID-19 vaccine. The protocol was immunoSEQ multiplex PCR, while the TCRdb copy is restricted to in-frame clones and leaves out a portion. This sample yields about 110,000 clones, of which 75% to 95% are seen a single time; 5.5% to 7% belongs to the top ten. Source: peripheral blood, taken 28 days after the second AZD1222 dose. Receptors were obtained from an adult who received the AZD1222 COVID-19 vaccine. Each CDR3 is given with its conserved first and last residue. The D gene is left open where the match is weak. Size is omitted from some rows. Given values are once, few, many or a class for expanded clones.

J	V	size	D	DNA	CDR3
TRBJ1-1	TRBV28	once	-	TGTGCCAGCAGTTTAAAGCCGAGGACCAAGGGAGCTTTCTTT	CASSLKPRTKGAFF
TRBJ2-3	TRBV6-1	-	TRBD2	TGTGCCAGCAGTGAAAAATCGGGCGGGGGGGCCGATACGCAGTATTTT	CASSEKSGGGADTQYF
TRBJ1-1	TRBV2	-	-	TGTGCCAGCATGGGACGTTTGAACACTGAAGCTTTCTTT	CASMGRLNTEAFF
TRBJ1-2	TRBV27	once	-	TGTGCCAGCAGTTCGAGCCGAGTCCATGGCTACACCTTC	CASSSSRVHGYTF
TRBJ1-5	TRBV7-9	-	-	TGTGCCAGCAGCTTAGGGACGGCAAATCAGCCCCAGCATTTT	CASSLGTANQPQHF
TRBJ2-1	TRBV15	-	-	TGTGCCACCAGCAGAGATCGAGGCTACTACAATGAGCAGTTCTTC	CATSRDRGYYNEQFF
TRBJ2-6	TRBV23-1	-	TRBD1	TGCGCCAGCAGTCAGAACAGGGGGCCTGGGGCCAACGTCCTGACTTTC	CASSQNRGPGANVLTF
TRBJ1-1	TRBV7-9	-	-	TGTGCCAGCAGCCCCCACATGAACACTGAAGCTTTCTTT	CASSPHMNTEAFF
TRBJ2-7	TRBV11-2	-	TRBD1	TGTGCCAGCAGCGAGGGACAGGGGATCTACGAGCAGTACTTC	CASSEGQGIYEQYF
TRBJ2-7	TRBV5-5	-	TRBD2	TGTGCCAGCAGCTCCACCGGGACTAGCGGGAACGAGCAGTACTTC	CASSSTGTSGNEQYF
TRBJ2-7	TRBV7-2	-	TRBD2	TGTGCCAGCAGCTCAGAAAGGGACGGGGGGTCCTACGAGCAGTACTTC	CASSSERDGGSYEQYF
TRBJ1-2	TRBV18	-	-	TGTGCCAGCTCACCGGAAAGATTTAATGGCTACACCTTC	CASSPERFNGYTF
TRBJ2-2	TRBV3-1/TRBV3-2	-	TRBD2	TGTGCCAGCAGCCAAGATAGGGGACTAGCGGGAGGGTTCGATAACACCGGGGAGCTGTTTTTT	CASSQDRGLAGGFDNTGELFF
TRBJ2-7	TRBV5-4	-	-	TGTGCCAGCAGCTTGGGACCGGAATACGAGCAGTACTTC	CASSLGPEYEQYF
TRBJ1-6	TRBV27	once	-	TGTGCCAGCAGTCTCCGACAGCTATATAATTCACCCCTCCACTTT	CASSLRQLYNSPLHF
TRBJ1-1	TRBV7-8	once	-	TGTGCCAGCAGCTTCCTCTCAGGCATGAACACTGAAGCTTTCTTT	CASSFLSGMNTEAFF
TRBJ1-5	TRBV7-2	-	-	TGTGCCAGCAGCTTAGTCTCTTACCAGCCCCAGCATTTT	CASSLVSYQPQHF
TRBJ2-2	TRBV24-1	once	TRBD2	TGTGCCACCGGGGAGGGAGGGGAGCTGTTTTTT	CATGEGGELFF
TRBJ1-2	TRBV29-1	-	TRBD1	TGCAGCGCCGAAAAACAGGGGGCAAGGGGCTACACCTTC	CSAEKQGARGYTF
TRBJ2-7	TRBV9	-	TRBD2	TGTGCCAGCAGTAATAGCGGGAGCTCCTACGAGCAGTACTTC	CASSNSGSSYEQYF
TRBJ2-1	TRBV5-1	once	-	TGCGCCAGCAGCTTGGCCCTCGGACGGTACAATGAGCAGTTCTTC	CASSLALGRYNEQFF
TRBJ1-5	TRBV10-2	-	-	TGCGCCAGCAGTGATTCGGGGAGGGACAATCAGCCCCAGCATTTT	CASSDSGRDNQPQHF
TRBJ1-2	TRBV4-3	-	-	TGCGCCAGCAGCCAAGTACCCTTCTATGGCTACACCTTC	CASSQVPFYGYTF
TRBJ1-4	TRBV6-2/TRBV6-3	once	TRBD1	TGTGCCAGCAGTTACTCGACGTACGGGACAGGGAAAGAAAAACTGTTTTTT	CASSYSTYGTGKEKLFF
TRBJ2-7	TRBV12-3/TRBV12-4	-	-	TGTGCCAGCAGCCAAGATTTCGAGCAGTACTTC	CASSQDFEQYF
TRBJ1-3	TRBV15	few	-	TGTGCCACCAGCAGAAAAGAGGTTTACTCTGGAAACACCATATATTTT	CATSRKEVYSGNTIYF
TRBJ2-5	TRBV7-2	once	-	TGTGCCAGCAGCTCTACTCCGAGTGGGGCCCAGTACTTC	CASSSTPSGAQYF
TRBJ1-2	TRBV4-3	-	-	TGCGCCAGCAGCCAAGATTACCCGGGGCGAAGCTATGGCTACACCTTC	CASSQDYPGRSYGYTF
TRBJ2-7	TRBV29-1	-	TRBD1	TGCAGCGTTGAAACAGGGGGAGGCTACGAGCAGTACTTC	CSVETGGGYEQYF
TRBJ1-2	TRBV28	-	-	TGTGCCAGCAGCTTCCCGGGGGCCGGCTATGGCTACACCTTC	CASSFPGAGYGYTF
TRBJ1-2	TRBV6-5	-	TRBD1	TGTGCCAGCAGTAATCCCGGGACAGGGAGTCATGGCTACACCTTC	CASSNPGTGSHGYTF
TRBJ2-1	TRBV4-1	-	-	TGCGCCAGCAGCCAATTCACCTTGAGGAGTAATGAGCAGTTCTTC	CASSQFTLRSNEQFF
TRBJ1-3	TRBV5-1	-	-	TGCGCCAGCAGCTTGGGTGACACTACTACCTACTCTGGAAACACCATATATTTT	CASSLGDTTTYSGNTIYF
TRBJ2-7	TRBV9	-	-	TGTGCCAGCAGCCCTTCCTGGGACTCCTTCTCCTACGAGCAGTACTTC	CASSPSWDSFSYEQYF
TRBJ2-7	TRBV27	-	-	TGTGCCAGCAGTTTGCGACCCTATACGTCCGAGCAGTACTTC	CASSLRPYTSEQYF
TRBJ2-7	TRBV19	-	-	TGTGCCAGTAGTATAGGCCTCGGGACAACCTACGAGCAGTACTTC	CASSIGLGTTYEQYF
TRBJ2-7	TRBV5-1	-	-	TGCGCCAGCAGCTTGGGGTACGAGCAGTACTTC	CASSLGYEQYF
TRBJ2-7	TRBV7-2	-	TRBD2	TGTGCCAGCAGCCTCCTCCGGACTAGCAATGACGAGCAGTACTTC	CASSLLRTSNDEQYF
TRBJ1-5	TRBV10-3	-	-	TGTGCCATCAGTGAGTCGATGGCAGGGGGCAATCAGCCCCAGCATTTT	CAISESMAGGNQPQHF
TRBJ2-1	TRBV5-8	-	-	TGTGCCAGCAGCCGGATGGGGGGCCACAATGAGCAGTTCTTC	CASSRMGGHNEQFF
TRBJ2-1	TRBV7-2	-	TRBD1	TGTGCCAGCAGCCCCCGGGACAGGGTTCGGAATGAGCAGTTCTTC	CASSPRDRVRNEQFF
TRBJ2-1	TRBV27	-	-	TGTGCCAGCAGTTTGGGCAGGGATGGTTGGGGTGGGCAGTTCTTC	CASSLGRDGWGGQFF
TRBJ1-1	TRBV7-9	-	-	TGTGCCAGCAGCTCGGGACTGAACACTGAAGCTTTCTTT	CASSSGLNTEAFF
TRBJ1-4	TRBV27	-	-	TGTGCCAGCAGTTTGGGGACTAATGAAAAACTGTTTTTT	CASSLGTNEKLFF
TRBJ2-7	TRBV7-9	once	TRBD1	TGTGCCAGCAGCCATGACAGGGGCCCCTACGAGCAGTACTTC	CASSHDRGPYEQYF
TRBJ2-3	TRBV2	-	-	TGTGCCAGCCGAAGCGGTACGCAGTATTTT	CASRSGTQYF
TRBJ2-2	TRBV3-1/TRBV3-2	-	-	TGTGCCAGCAGCGGCCGGGCTCGAGGGACCGGGGAGCTGTTTTTT	CASSGRARGTGELFF
TRBJ1-1	TRBV4-1	-	-	TGCGCCAGCAGCCAAGGAAATCAGAAAAACACTGAAGCTTTCTTT	CASSQGNQKNTEAFF
TRBJ1-2	TRBV3-1/TRBV3-2	-	TRBD1	TGTGCCAGCTCACCTCGGGGACAGGGGAATGGCTACACCTTC	CASSPRGQGNGYTF
TRBJ1-6	TRBV6-6	-	TRBD1	TGTGCCAGCAGAACAGGGGACTCCTATAATTCACCCCTCCACTTT	CASRTGDSYNSPLHF
TRBJ1-2	TRBV4-1	-	-	TGCGCCAGCAGCCAAGTTGGGGCTATTAGGGGCTACACCTTC	CASSQVGAIRGYTF
TRBJ2-7	TRBV2	few	-	TGTGCAGAATGGGACGGCTACGAGCAGTACTTC	CAEWDGYEQYF
TRBJ2-3	TRBV2	-	TRBD1	TGTGCCAGCAAGAGGGACAGGGGGGCAGATACGCAGTATTTT	CASKRDRGADTQYF
TRBJ1-1	TRBV27	-	-	TGTGCCAGCGGATCCCCGGGAGCCGACAGATACAATGAAGCTTTCTTT	CASGSPGADRYNEAFF
TRBJ1-1	TRBV2	-	TRBD1	TGTGCCAGCAGGGCAGGGACAGGGTTTTTGAACACTGAAGCTTTCTTT	CASRAGTGFLNTEAFF